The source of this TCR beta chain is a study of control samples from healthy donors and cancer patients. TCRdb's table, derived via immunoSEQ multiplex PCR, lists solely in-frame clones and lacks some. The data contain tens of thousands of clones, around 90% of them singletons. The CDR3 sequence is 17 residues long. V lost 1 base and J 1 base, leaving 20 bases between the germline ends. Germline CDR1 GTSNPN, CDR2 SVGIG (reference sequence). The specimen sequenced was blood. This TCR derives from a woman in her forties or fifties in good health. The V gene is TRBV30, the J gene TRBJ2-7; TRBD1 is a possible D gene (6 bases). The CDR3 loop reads CAWSGGMDRDKSYEQYF. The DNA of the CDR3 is TGTGCCTGGAGTGGGGGGATGGACCGGGACAAATCCTACGAGCAGTACTTC.